Each of the 18 T cell receptor beta chains below was sequenced from the same sample in a study of T-cell reconstitution after alpha-beta-depleted transplantation in children. Unique molecular identifiers were built into the TCRbeta library. Each CDR3 protein is one row after TCRdb ran MiXCR on the PCR reads. The sample comprises some 490,000 distinct CDR3 sequences, 12% of which are singletons, and about 5% rests with the top ten. The specimen was PBMCs from the stem cell graft donor, collected from the stem cell graft. The receptor set was obtained from a human donor who donated a stem cell graft to a child with combined immunodeficiency.

This sequence joins TRBV5-1 and TRBJ2-3, with 13 bases aligning to TRBD2. The CDR3 contains 16 residues. V lost 4 bases and J lost 2; bases outside the gene matches: 4. The germline gives CDR1 SGHRS, CDR2 YFSETQ. Here the CDR3 reads CASSKGLAGNTDTQYF. The CDR3 nucleotides are TGCGCCAGCAGCAAGGGACTAGCGGGAAACACAGATACGCAGTATTTT.

This clonotype was seen repeatedly, ten times or more. The chain recombines TRBV27 with TRBJ2-4; D may be TRBD1 (6 bases). V lost 3 bases and J 0 bases, leaving 12 bases between the germline ends. CDR1 and CDR2 (germline): MNHEY, SMNVEV (reference sequence). The CDR3 is 16 residues long. As DNA, the CDR3 is TGTGCCAGCAGTTTTGGACAGCCCTTAGCCAAAAACATTCAGTACTTC. Its translation: CASSFGQPLAKNIQYF.

The chain links TRBV30 to TRBJ1-4; 8 bases agree with TRBD1. The germline V gene has CDR1 GTSNPN and CDR2 SVGIG (reference sequence). V lost 2 bases, J lost 12 bases, and 8 bases stayed unmatched. This CDR3 is 13 amino acids long. The CDR3 loop is CAWSNRGNGELFF. In nucleotides, the CDR3 is TGTGCCTGGAGTAACAGGGGGAATGGGGAACTGTTTTTT. The whole variable domain, filled in from reference TRBV30 and TRBJ1-4, reads SQTIHQWPATLVQPVGSPLSLECTVEGTSNPNLYWYRQAAGRGLQLLFYSVGIGQISSEVPQNLSASRPQDRQFILSSKKLLLSDSGFYLCAWSNRGNGELFFGSGTQLSVL.

The chain joins TRBV20-1 to TRBJ2-7; 11 bases line up with TRBD2. Unmatched junction bases numbered 8, after V lost 1 base and J lost 3 bases. In germline, CDR1 is DFQATT, CDR2 SNEGSKA (reference sequence). This CDR3 is built from 16 residues. This CDR3 is CSARATSGGFLYEQYF. The CDR3 bases are TGCAGTGCTAGAGCTACTAGCGGGGGCTTTCTCTACGAGCAGTACTTC.

J is TRBJ1-4 and V is TRBV24-1, with D uncertain. Germline V CDR1 and CDR2: KGHDR, SFDVKD. The length of the CDR3 is 13 residues. Deletions cut 7 bases from V and 8 bases from J, with 13 bases between. The CDR3 DNA follows: TGTGCCACCAGCCCCCCCGGCGGGGAAAAACTGTTTTTT. Translation gives CATSPPGGEKLFF.

This clonotype occurred a few times. This chain links TRBV7-9 with TRBJ2-7, with a weak D call TRBD2 (6 bases). The CDR3 consists of 17 residues. The V gene lost 4 bases and the J gene lost 3 bases, with 22 bases spanning the gap. Germline CDR1 is SEHNR and CDR2 is FQNEAQ (reference sequence). Here the CDR3 reads CASSSTTQTRSGYEQYF. The CDR3 DNA reads as TGTGCCAGCAGCTCTACGACCCAGACTAGGAGTGGCTACGAGCAGTACTTC. Full variable domain (missing parts from reference TRBV7-9 and TRBJ2-7): DTGVSQNPRHKITKRGQNVTFRCDPISEHNRLYWYRQTLGQGPEFLTYFQNEAQLEKSRLLSDRFSAERPKGSFSTLEIQRTEQGDSAMYLCASSSTTQTRSGYEQYFGPGTRLTVT.

This clonotype was counted only a few times. The chain employs TRBV7-6 and TRBJ1-2, with TRBD1 matching over 7 bases. V was pared by 0 bases and J by 1 base, with 8 bases of the junction left unmatched. The germline V gene has CDR1 SGHVS and CDR2 FNYEAQ. This CDR3 has 17 amino acids. The CDR3 bases are TGTGCCAGCAGCTTAGCGCCTAGGGGGCGAATTAACTATGGCTACACCTTC. This gives the protein CASSLAPRGRINYGYTF. Based on the CDR3 plus reference TRBV7-6 and TRBJ1-2, the full variable domain is GAGVSQSPRYKVTKRGQDVALRCDPISGHVSLYWYRQALGQGPEFLTYFNYEAQQDKSGLPNDRFSAERPEGSISTLTIQRTEQRDSAMYRCASSLAPRGRINYGYTFGSGTRLTVV.

This clonotype was counted only a few times. CDR3 in DNA: TGTGCCAGCAGCCCGGGGACAGGGGGCATTGGTTACGAGCAGTACTTC. It codes for CASSPGTGGIGYEQYF. J is TRBJ2-7 and V is TRBV11-2; TRBD1 matches at 12 bases. The junction had 9 bases not matched to a gene; V was cut back by 5 bases and J by 4 bases. CDR1 and CDR2 from the germline V gene are SGHAT and FQNNGV. The CDR3 sequence is 16 residues long.

This clonotype was seen repeatedly, ten times or more. The rearrangement joins TRBV5-1 to TRBJ2-3, with TRBD1 as a possible D gene (6 bases). V lost 0 bases and J 5 bases, leaving 16 bases between the germline ends. The CDR3 has 16 residues. Germline V gives CDR1 SGHRS, CDR2 YFSETQ. This CDR3 is CASSLEGRGWIDTQYF. The CDR3 DNA sequence: TGCGCCAGCAGCTTGGAGGGCAGGGGTTGGATAGATACGCAGTATTTT.

The CDR3 bases are TGTGCCAGCTCACCAGAATCTGGGGCCAACGTCCTGACTTTC. It is translated as CASSPESGANVLTF. The chain has TRBV18 and TRBJ2-6; D unclear. V was trimmed by 2 bases and J by 1 base, leaving 3 bases between them. The length of the CDR3 is 14 residues. Germline V gene lookup returns CDR1 KGHSH and CDR2 LQKENI.

V usage is TRBV29-1 and J usage is TRBJ2-1; 13 bases are shared with TRBD2. Germline V gene data show CDR1 as SQVTM and CDR2 as ANQGSEA. V lost 4 bases and J lost 8; bases outside the gene matches: 5. The CDR3 extends over 14 amino acids. The CDR3 nucleotides read TGCAGCGTTGCTGGGACTAGCGGGAAGTATGAGCAGTTCTTC. Translated, it gives CSVAGTSGKYEQFF.

This clonotype came up a few times. The gene calls are TRBV9 and TRBJ2-1; D is undetermined. CDR1 and CDR2 (germline): SGDLS, YYNGEE. V lost 5 bases and J lost 2, with 14 bases in between. This CDR3 spans 15 amino acids. CDR3 in DNA: TGTGCCAGCAGGAGAGGTCGGAGTCCCTACAATGAGCAGTTCTTC. Translating gives CASRRGRSPYNEQFF.

The chain employs TRBV12-3 or TRBV12-4 and TRBJ1-3, with D maybe TRBD1 (5 bases). Trimming stripped 6 bases from V and 0 bases from J, with 15 bases between. This CDR3 is 16 amino acids long. The chain's CDR3 is CASRSPGLSSGNTIYF. The CDR3 DNA sequence: TGTGCCAGCAGATCACCAGGGTTGAGCTCTGGAAACACCATATATTTT.

The CDR3 bases are TGTGCCAGCAGCTCAAGGGTTGGACCAAGGGGCTACACCTTC. Translating gives CASSSRVGPRGYTF. V is TRBV7-9 and J is TRBJ1-2, with D unresolved. From germline, CDR1 is SEHNR and CDR2 FQNEAQ (reference sequence). The CDR3 runs to 14 residues. Trimming stripped 4 bases from V and 8 bases from J, with 17 bases between.

This clonotype was found a few times. This chain links TRBV7-9 with TRBJ2-1, with 7 bases aligning to TRBD2. Germline assignment: CDR1 SEHNR and CDR2 FQNEAQ (reference sequence). This CDR3 is 16 amino acids long. V dropped 5 bases and J dropped 2; count of bases not matched to a gene: 9. The CDR3 loop reads CASSHSGLATYNEQFF. The CDR3 bases are TGTGCCAGCAGCCATAGCGGGTTGGCCACCTACAATGAGCAGTTCTTC.

This clonotype was counted only a few times. The chain joins TRBV20-1 to TRBJ2-2, with 7 bases identical to TRBD2. Germline lookup yields CDR1 DFQATT and CDR2 SNEGSKA (reference sequence). The V segment lost 7 bases and the J segment 5 bases; nucleotides outside the gene matches: 7. The CDR3 sequence is 13 residues long. CDR3 in amino acids: CSVEGGETGELFF. The CDR3 DNA sequence: TGCAGTGTTGAGGGAGGGGAAACCGGGGAGCTGTTTTTT.

This sequence joins TRBV6-1 and TRBJ2-7; 7 bases align to TRBD1. Trimming at V came to 0 bases and at J to 5 bases, leaving 4 bases not matched to a gene. This CDR3 has 14 amino acids. Germline V CDR1 and CDR2: MNHNS, SASEGT. The CDR3 protein is CASSEAEGANEQYF. The CDR3 DNA follows: TGTGCCAGCAGTGAAGCAGAGGGGGCGAACGAGCAGTACTTC.

The chain carries TRBV20-1 and TRBJ2-1; 8 bases fit TRBD1. The CDR3 runs 13 residues. Trimming took 0 bases from V and 8 from J; bases not matched to a gene: 3. From germline, CDR1 is DFQATT and CDR2 SNEGSKA (reference sequence). DNA of the CDR3: TGCAGTGCTAGAGATGGACAGGGCTATGAGCAGTTCTTC. Translation: CSARDGQGYEQFF.